One and the same sample provided the 4 T cell receptor beta chains below, sequenced in a study of T cells after yellow fever vaccination. TCRdb processed the 5' RACE reads anew with MiXCR; each CDR3 protein has one entry. This sample has approximately 110,000 distinct CDR3 sequences, with 7.5% to 9.5% found just once. Sequenced here: CD8+ T cells sorted from PBMCs, sampled 45 days after the yellow fever booster vaccination. These receptor sequences come from a man in his thirties or forties who received the YFV17D yellow fever vaccine.

This clonotype was counted many times. V gene TRBV11-2 combines with J gene TRBJ2-3; 7 nucleotides line up with TRBD2. J lost 2 bases, V lost 5 bases, and 16 bases had no gene match. Germline values: CDR1 SGHAT, CDR2 FQNNGV. The CDR3 loop spans 18 amino acids. The CDR3 reads CASSPRRSGMNPTDTQYF. As DNA, the CDR3 is TGTGCCAGCAGCCCCAGGAGAAGCGGGATGAATCCCACAGATACGCAGTATTTT.

The rearrangement uses TRBV27 and TRBJ2-7; D is perhaps TRBD1 or TRBD2 (5 bases each). Trimming took 10 bases from V and 2 from J, leaving 15 bases between them. From germline, CDR1 is MNHEY and CDR2 SMNVEV (reference sequence). The CDR3 covers 13 residues. The CDR3 DNA reads TGTGCCACCGAGGGGCCAGAACCCTACGAGCAGTACTTC. Translated, it gives CATEGPEPYEQYF.

This clonotype has ten or more counts. The V and J genes are TRBV4-3 and TRBJ2-1, with D unresolved. Germline CDR1 reads LGHNA; CDR2 reads YSLEER. V lost 0 bases to trimming and J lost 2 bases, with 11 bases between them. The length of the CDR3 is 16 residues. CDR3 in DNA: TGCGCCAGCAGCCAAGATACGGATGCCGCCTACAATGAGCAGTTCTTC. Translation gives CASSQDTDAAYNEQFF.

The gene calls are TRBV19 and TRBJ2-7, with TRBD2 matching over 8 bases. CDR3 size: 15 residues. V lost 3 bases to trimming and J lost 0 bases; unmatched junction nucleotides: 4. The germline CDR1 and CDR2 sequences are LNHDA and SQIVND (reference sequence). CDR3: CASSIGSGASYEQYF. In DNA form, the CDR3 reads TGTGCCAGTAGTATCGGTAGCGGGGCCTCCTACGAGCAGTACTTC.